One sample yielded the 2 T cell receptor beta chains listed below, sequenced in a study of blood T cells in healthy people across ages. The authors ran a second PCR of about 6 to 11 cycles using a sample-barcoded 5' primer and a J-beta primer mix. TCRdb independently ran MiXCR on the 5' RACE reads; one entry per CDR3 protein. Of roughly 860,000 distinct CDR3 sequences in the sample, less than 80% are singletons; the top ten hold 28%. Sample: blood. The receptors shown here come from a man aged 25 to 45 in good health.

This clonotype was counted a few times. Relative to the germline gene, one junction end is altered; a read error may explain this. The V call is TRBV5-1, the J call TRBJ2-4, with a tentative D call TRBD1 (6 bases). The tail of the sequence fits TRBJ2-7 better, so the J call may be wrong. The CDR3 totals 14 residues. Germline V gene lookup returns CDR1 SGHRS and CDR2 YFSETQ. CDR3 in amino acids: CASSLGQGLDEQYF. In nucleotides, the CDR3 is TGTGCCAGCAGCTTAGGTCAGGGGCTAGACGAGCAGTACTTC.

This sequence joins TRBV6-6 and TRBJ2-4; perhaps TRBD2 as D (5 bases). V dropped 8 bases and J dropped 0 bases, with 11 bases sitting between them. The CDR3 has 14 amino acids. Germline V gene sequence: CDR1 MNHNY, CDR2 SVGAGI (reference sequence). The CDR3, as DNA: TGTGCCAGCCAGCCTCGGGGAGCCAAAAACATTCAGTACTTC. This encodes CASQPRGAKNIQYF.